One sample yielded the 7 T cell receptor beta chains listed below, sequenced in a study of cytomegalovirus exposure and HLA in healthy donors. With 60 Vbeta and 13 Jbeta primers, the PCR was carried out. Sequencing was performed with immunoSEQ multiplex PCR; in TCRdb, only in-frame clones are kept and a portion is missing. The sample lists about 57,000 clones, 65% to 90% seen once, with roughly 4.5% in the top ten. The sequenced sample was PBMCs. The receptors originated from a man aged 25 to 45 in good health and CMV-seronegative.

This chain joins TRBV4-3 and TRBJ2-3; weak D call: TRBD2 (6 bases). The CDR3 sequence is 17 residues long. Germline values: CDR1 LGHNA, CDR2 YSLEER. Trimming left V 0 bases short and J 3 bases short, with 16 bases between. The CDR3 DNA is TGCGCCAGCAGCCAAGATTGGGGTCGGGAGAAAACAGATACGCAGTATTTT. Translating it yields CASSQDWGREKTDTQYF.

The CDR3 region has the DNA TGTGCCAGTAGTATAGAGGGACAGGGTTGGGGTAGCAATCAGCCCCAGCATTTT. Amino acids: CASSIEGQGWGSNQPQHF. V gene TRBV19 combines with J gene TRBJ1-5; 9 bases map to TRBD1. CDR3 size: 18 residues. Germline V gene lookup returns CDR1 LNHDA and CDR2 SQIVND (reference sequence). V was pared by 0 bases and J by 0 bases, with 6 bases of the junction left unmatched. The variable domain in full, completed from reference TRBV19 and TRBJ1-5, reads DGGITQSPKYLFRKEGQNVTLSCEQNLNHDAMYWYRQDPGQGLRLIYYSQIVNDFQKGDIAEGYSVSREKKESFPLTVTSAQKNPTAFYLCASSIEGQGWGSNQPQHFGDGTRLSIL.

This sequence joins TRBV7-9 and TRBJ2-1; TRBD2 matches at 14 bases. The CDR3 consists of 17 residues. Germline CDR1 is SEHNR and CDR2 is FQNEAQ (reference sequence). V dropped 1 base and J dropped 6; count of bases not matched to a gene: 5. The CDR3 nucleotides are TGTGCCAGCAGCTTAGAAGGGGGACTAGCGGGAGTCAATGAGCAGTTCTTC. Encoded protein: CASSLEGGLAGVNEQFF.

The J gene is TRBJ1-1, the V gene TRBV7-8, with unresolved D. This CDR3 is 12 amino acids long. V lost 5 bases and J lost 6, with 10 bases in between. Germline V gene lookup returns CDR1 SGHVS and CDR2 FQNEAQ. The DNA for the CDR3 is TGTGCCAGCAGCCTAATAAACTCTGAAGCTTTCTTT. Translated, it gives CASSLINSEAFF.

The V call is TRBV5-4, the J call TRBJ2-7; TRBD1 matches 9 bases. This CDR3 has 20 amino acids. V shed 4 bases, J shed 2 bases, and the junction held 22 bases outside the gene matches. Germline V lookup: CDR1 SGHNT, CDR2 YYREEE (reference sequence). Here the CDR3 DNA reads TGTGCCAGCAGCAGGATACGGACAGGGGTTCTAGGGCAGACACCCTACGAGCAGTACTTC. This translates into CASSRIRTGVLGQTPYEQYF.

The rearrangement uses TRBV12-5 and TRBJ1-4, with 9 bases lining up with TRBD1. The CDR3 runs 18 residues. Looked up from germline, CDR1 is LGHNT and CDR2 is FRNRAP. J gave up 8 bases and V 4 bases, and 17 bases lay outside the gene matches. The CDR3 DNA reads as TGTGCTAGTGGTTGGACCCGGGACAGGGATATGCGGGCGGAAAAACTGTTTTTT. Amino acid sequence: CASGWTRDRDMRAEKLFF.

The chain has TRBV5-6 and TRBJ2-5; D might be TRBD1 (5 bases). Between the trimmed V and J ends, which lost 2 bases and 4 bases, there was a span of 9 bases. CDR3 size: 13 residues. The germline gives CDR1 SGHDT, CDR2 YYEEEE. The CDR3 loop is CASSLGVPETQYF. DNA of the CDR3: TGTGCCAGCAGCTTAGGGGTCCCAGAGACCCAGTACTTC. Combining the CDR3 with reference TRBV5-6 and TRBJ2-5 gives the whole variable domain DAGVTQSPTHLIKTRGQQVTLRCSPKSGHDTVSWYQQALGQGPQFIFQYYEEEERQRGNFPDRFSGHQFPNYSSELNVNALLLGDSALYLCASSLGVPETQYFGPGTRLLVL.